The 18 T cell receptor beta chains presented below share a single source sample, sequenced in a study of cytomegalovirus exposure and HLA in healthy donors. The PCR contained 60 Vbeta and 13 Jbeta primers. Profiled with immunoSEQ multiplex PCR; TCRdb holds only in-frame clones, not every one. The sample has about 150,000 clones, around 70% seen once; the top ten hold roughly 2%. The sequencing sample was made of PBMCs. These receptors were obtained from a man aged 40-49 years in good health and CMV-seronegative.

The chain employs TRBV13 and TRBJ2-7, with D perhaps matching TRBD2 (6 bases). The V gene lost 0 bases and the J gene lost 3 bases, with 9 bases spanning the gap. The germline V gene encodes CDR1 PRHDT and CDR2 FYEKMQ (reference sequence). This CDR3 is built from 14 residues. The CDR3 nucleotides read TGTGCCAGCAGCTTAGGTTTGGAGGGCTACGAGCAGTACTTC. This sequence encodes CASSLGLEGYEQYF.

There are a few counts of this clone. The gene calls are TRBV9 and TRBJ2-7; D might be TRBD2 (6 bases). The CDR3 sequence is 15 residues long. Germline V lookup: CDR1 SGDLS, CDR2 YYNGEE. Trimming shortened V by 0 bases and J by 7 bases, and 17 bases separated the two germline ends. The DNA of the CDR3 is TGTGCCAGCAGCGTAGTTGGCGGGGCCGGGGGAGAGCAGTACTTC. Translated, it gives CASSVVGGAGGEQYF.

The V call is TRBV6-5, the J call TRBJ1-1; tentatively, D is TRBD1 (5 bases). The germline V and J ends were trimmed by 5 bases and 11 bases, with 21 bases remaining between them. Per the germline V gene, CDR1 is MNHEY and CDR2 is SVGAGI. CDR3 length equals 14 residues. CDR3 sequence: CASSTDPTVRGAFF. In DNA form, the CDR3 reads TGTGCCAGCAGTACAGACCCGACAGTCCGTGGGGCTTTCTTT.

Only a few counts were recorded for this clone. This sequence joins TRBV29-1 and TRBJ2-1; 12 bases match TRBD2. Trimming at V came to 2 bases and at J to 0 bases, leaving 5 bases not matched to a gene. Germline V gene data show CDR1 as SQVTM and CDR2 as ANQGSEA. This CDR3 region has 17 residues. The CDR3 here is CSVEILAGGHSYNEQFF. The CDR3 nucleotides are TGCAGCGTTGAAATACTAGCGGGAGGCCACTCCTACAATGAGCAGTTCTTC.

The chain recombines TRBV7-2 with TRBJ1-1, with 7 bases lining up with TRBD1. V was clipped by 4 bases and J by 1 base; unmatched bases: 3. Germline V gene sequence: CDR1 SGHTA, CDR2 FQGNSA. The length of the CDR3 is 14 residues. CDR3 sequence reads: CASSSTGPNTEAFF. CDR3 sequence (DNA): TGTGCCAGCAGCTCGACAGGGCCGAACACTGAAGCTTTCTTT.

The V gene is TRBV30, the J gene TRBJ2-1; D gene uncertain. This CDR3 has 12 amino acids. Germline V gene lookup returns CDR1 GTSNPN and CDR2 SVGIG (reference sequence). Trimming took 4 bases from V and 6 from J, leaving 10 bases between them. CDR3 sequence (DNA): TGTGCCTGGAACCGATACTCCAATGAGCAGTTCTTC. It encodes CAWNRYSNEQFF. Combining the CDR3 with reference TRBV30 and TRBJ2-1 gives the whole variable domain SQTIHQWPATLVQPVGSPLSLECTVEGTSNPNLYWYRQAAGRGLQLLFYSVGIGQISSEVPQNLSASRPQDRQFILSSKKLLLSDSGFYLCAWNRYSNEQFFGPGTRLTVL.

The chain has TRBV7-8 and TRBJ1-5; D remains unclear. Looked up from germline, CDR1 is SGHVS and CDR2 is FQNEAQ. V lost 3 bases to trimming and J lost 4 bases, with 7 bases between them. The length of the CDR3 is 13 residues. The CDR3 here is CASSFSPNQPQHF. DNA of the CDR3: TGTGCCAGCAGCTTCAGTCCTAATCAGCCCCAGCATTTT.

This clone was seen a few times. The gene calls are TRBV6-6 and TRBJ1-6, with a weak D call TRBD1 (5 bases). Trimming left V 4 bases short and J 7 bases short, with 14 bases between. The CDR3 has 15 residues. CDR1 is MNHNY and CDR2 is SVGAGI in the germline V gene (reference sequence). CDR3 in amino acids: CASSSEGAGNSPLHF. CDR3 in DNA: TGTGCCAGCAGTTCTGAAGGGGCCGGAAATTCACCCCTCCACTTT.

The gene calls are TRBV4-1 and TRBJ2-1, with 14 bases lining up with TRBD2. Unmatched junction bases numbered 11, after V lost 0 bases and J lost 1 base. The CDR3 has 21 amino acids. Germline lookup yields CDR1 MGHRA and CDR2 YSYEKL. CDR3 nucleotides: TGCGCCAGCAGCCAAGATAGAGGACTAGCGGGGGGATTCGGGTCCTACAATGAGCAGTTCTTC. Amino acid sequence: CASSQDRGLAGGFGSYNEQFF.

V usage is TRBV4-3 and J usage is TRBJ1-2; D gene uncertain. The V and J ends lost 0 bases and 5 bases respectively, with 10 bases between them. The length of the CDR3 is 14 residues. CDR1 is LGHNA, CDR2 YSLEER, per germline. In DNA form, the CDR3 reads TGCGCCAGCAGCCAAGATAGAGGGCCGTATGGCTACACCTTC. Translated: CASSQDRGPYGYTF.

The CDR3 is CASSLEGEADTQYF. Here the CDR3 DNA reads TGCGCCAGCAGCTTGGAGGGAGAGGCAGATACGCAGTATTTT. V usage is TRBV5-1 and J usage is TRBJ2-3; D possibly corresponds to TRBD2 (5 bases). The germline gives CDR1 SGHRS, CDR2 YFSETQ. The CDR3 has 14 residues. Trimming removed 0 bases from V and 4 bases from J, with 9 bases in between.

A remark on this clone: The junction does not match germline at one end; this may be a read error. Here the CDR3 reads CASSSYRDQPQNF. CDR3 nucleotides: TGTGCCAGCAGTTCTTACAGGGATCAGCCCCAGAATTTT. This rearrangement joins TRBV2 to TRBJ1-5; D is possibly TRBD1 (6 bases). Germline assignment: CDR1 SNHLY and CDR2 FYNNEI. This CDR3 region has 13 residues.

V usage is TRBV10-3 and J usage is TRBJ1-3, with unresolved D. V lost 4 bases, J lost 0 bases, and 16 bases lay in between. This CDR3 has 17 residues. In germline, CDR1 is ENHRY, CDR2 SYGVKD. The CDR3 coding sequence is TGTGCCATCAGTGGCTCATATGTAGCTAGCTCTGGAAACACCATATATTTT. Translating gives CAISGSYVASSGNTIYF.

The chain combines TRBV7-9 with TRBJ2-5; possibly TRBD2 for D (5 bases). CDR3 size: 13 residues. Germline CDR1 is SEHNR and CDR2 is FQNEAQ (reference sequence). Trimming shortened V by 2 bases and J by 3 bases, and 7 bases separated the two germline ends. CDR3 in DNA: TGTGCCAGCAGCTTACTCGGGGAAGAGACCCAGTACTTC. Translated: CASSLLGEETQYF. Full variable domain (outside the CDR3, taken from reference TRBV7-9 and TRBJ2-5): DTGVSQNPRHKITKRGQNVTFRCDPISEHNRLYWYRQTLGQGPEFLTYFQNEAQLEKSRLLSDRFSAERPKGSFSTLEIQRTEQGDSAMYLCASSLLGEETQYFGPGTRLLVL.

Concerning this clone itself: Relative to the germline gene, one junction end is altered; a read error may explain this. The chain recombines TRBV9 with TRBJ1-2; D is ambiguous. The CDR3 has 11 amino acids. Per the germline V gene, CDR1 is SGDLS and CDR2 is YYNGEE. In DNA, the CDR3 is TGTGCCAGCAGCGTACAGGACGACGAGGGATGG. Translating gives CASSVQDDEGW.

The V call is TRBV28, the J call TRBJ2-3, with D maybe TRBD2 (5 bases). The length of the CDR3 is 14 residues. V was pared by 7 bases and J by 0 bases, with 11 bases between. Germline lookup yields CDR1 MDHEN and CDR2 SYDVKM. The CDR3 bases are TGTGCCAGCAAGATAGGACTTAGCACAGATACGCAGTATTTT. Its translation: CASKIGLSTDTQYF.

This sequence joins TRBV7-2 and TRBJ1-4; possible D gene TRBD1, 5 bases. The CDR3 has 15 amino acids. Germline V gene data show CDR1 as SGHTA and CDR2 as FQGNSA. V lost 5 bases and J lost 7, with 17 bases in between. CDR3 loop: CASSGGIGDPEKLFF. The CDR3 region has the DNA TGTGCCAGCAGCGGCGGAATAGGGGATCCTGAAAAACTGTTTTTT.

V and J are TRBV19 and TRBJ2-7; a possible D gene is TRBD1 (6 bases). Germline-derived CDR1 and CDR2 are LNHDA and SQIVND (reference sequence). Trimming left V 0 bases short and J 6 bases short, with 15 bases between. CDR3 length: 15 amino acids. The CDR3 nucleotides read TGTGCCAGTAGTATAGACTTTACAGGGCCCAGCGAGCAGTACTTC. Amino acids: CASSIDFTGPSEQYF.